These 29 T cell receptor beta chains came from one sample sequenced in a study of CD8 T cells in ankylosing spondylitis. From the 5' RACE reads, TCRdb called clonotypes with MiXCR, one entry per CDR3 protein. The data hold hundreds of thousands of distinct CDR3 sequences, with roughly 13% observed a single time. No cognate antigen is known for these TCRs. Study-level results: Blood of patients with ankylosing spondylitis appeared to be characterized by a TCR beta motif of several highly homologous variants.

The source material was blood, either unsorted or a sorted T cell fraction (not recorded which). All receptors come from a male donor with ankylosing spondylitis.

This clonotype was observed a handful of times. The chain links TRBV7-8 to TRBJ2-1; D is perhaps TRBD2 (6 bases). The V end lost 0 bases, the J end lost 9 bases, and 12 bases lay between the germline ends. Germline-derived CDR1 and CDR2 are SGHVS and FQNEAQ. The CDR3 is made up of 14 amino acids. The CDR3 nucleotides read TGTGCCAGCAGCTTAGCGCTAACGGGAGCTGAGCAGTTCTTC. Translation gives CASSLALTGAEQFF.

The V call is TRBV27, the J call TRBJ1-4, with a weak D call TRBD1 (6 bases). The CDR3 runs 13 residues. Trimming shortened V by 6 bases and J by 3 bases, and 8 bases separated the two germline ends. Germline V gives CDR1 MNHEY, CDR2 SMNVEV (reference sequence). The CDR3 nucleotides read TGTGCCAGCAGGGGGGGCTCTAATGAAAAACTGTTTTTT. Translating gives CASRGGSNEKLFF.

This clonotype was observed a few times. The DNA for the CDR3 is TGTGCCAGCAGTTTCTCGCGCGCCTCCTACAATGAGCAGTTCTTC. The encoded protein is CASSFSRASYNEQFF. This sequence joins TRBV27 and TRBJ2-1, with D hard to call. Per the germline V gene, CDR1 is MNHEY and CDR2 is SMNVEV (reference sequence). The CDR3 totals 15 residues. With 3 bases removed from V and 0 bases from J, the gap between germline ends came to 9 bases.

A few counts support this clonotype. The chain uses TRBV20-1 and TRBJ2-1, with no clear D. Germline V gene data show CDR1 as DFQATT and CDR2 as SNEGSKA (reference sequence). Trimming removed 1 base from V and 8 bases from J, with 9 bases in between. CDR3 size: 12 residues. This CDR3 reads CSARVGPDEQFF. The CDR3 DNA sequence: TGCAGTGCTAGAGTAGGACCGGATGAGCAGTTCTTC.

This clonotype appeared a few times. The chain is built from TRBV2 and TRBJ1-2, with a weak D call TRBD1 (5 bases). The V gene lost 2 bases and the J gene lost 5 bases, with 12 bases spanning the gap. The CDR3 runs 14 residues. Germline lookup yields CDR1 SNHLY and CDR2 FYNNEI. As DNA, the CDR3 is TGTGCCAGCAGTGAAACTCCGTGGGGGTATGGCTACACCTTC. This gives the protein CASSETPWGYGYTF.

The table lists this clonotype with many counts. CDR3 nucleotides: TGCGCCAGCAGCTTGTCAGGGGTCCAAGAGACCCAGTACTTC. This encodes CASSLSGVQETQYF. The V call is TRBV5-1, the J call TRBJ2-5; D is possibly TRBD1 (6 bases). Germline V CDR1 and CDR2: SGHRS, YFSETQ. This CDR3 is 14 amino acids long. With 1 base removed from V and 1 base from J, the gap between germline ends came to 8 bases.

This chain uses TRBV11-2 with TRBJ1-1, with 7 nucleotides matching TRBD1. V lost 1 base to trimming and J lost 4 bases; unmatched junction nucleotides: 3. CDR1 and CDR2 (germline): SGHAT, FQNNGV. The length of the CDR3 is 14 residues. The CDR3 here is CASSLGTGFTEAFF. Written as DNA, the CDR3 is TGTGCCAGCAGCTTAGGGACAGGATTCACTGAAGCTTTCTTT.

This clonotype appeared a few times. In DNA, the CDR3 is TGTGCCAGCAGTGGAGGAGGGAGGACCTCCTACAATGAGCAGTTCTTC. Amino acid sequence: CASSGGGRTSYNEQFF. The chain uses TRBV2 and TRBJ2-1; D may be TRBD2 (6 bases). Germline V lookup: CDR1 SNHLY, CDR2 FYNNEI. This CDR3 has 16 residues. V was clipped by 4 bases and J by 0 bases, with 13 bases between them.

This clonotype was counted a few times. The rearrangement uses TRBV6-1 and TRBJ1-2; D gene ambiguous. CDR1 and CDR2 (germline): MNHNS, SASEGT. Trimming stripped 2 bases from V and 2 bases from J, with 6 bases between. The CDR3 totals 13 residues. CDR3 sequence (DNA): TGTGCCAGCAGTGAAATGGGGAACTATGGCTACACCTTC. This gives the protein CASSEMGNYGYTF.

The rearrangement joins TRBV5-1 to TRBJ2-1; TRBD2 matches at 11 bases. V trimming: 3 bases; J trimming: 4 bases; junction bases outside the gene matches: 6. Germline assignment: CDR1 SGHRS and CDR2 YFSETQ. The CDR3 consists of 16 residues. The CDR3 here is CASSWGLAEGYNEQFF. The DNA for the CDR3 is TGCGCCAGCAGCTGGGGACTAGCGGAGGGGTACAATGAGCAGTTCTTC.

In this sample, this clonotype turned up a few times. The gene calls are TRBV5-5 and TRBJ2-7; D might be TRBD1 or TRBD2, each matching 5 bases. CDR3 length: 13 residues. Germline V gene lookup returns CDR1 SGHKS and CDR2 YYEKEE (reference sequence). The V end was cut by 10 bases, the J end by 0 bases, with 14 bases between. Here the CDR3 DNA reads TGTGCCCTCCAAGGGGAGAGCTCCTACGAGCAGTACTTC. It encodes CALQGESSYEQYF.

This clonotype was seen more than once but under ten times. This chain uses TRBV20-1 with TRBJ2-7; 9 bases line up with TRBD2. From germline, CDR1 is DFQATT and CDR2 SNEGSKA (reference sequence). V was pared by 1 base and J by 7 bases, with 11 bases of the junction left unmatched. The CDR3 has 15 residues. The DNA of the CDR3 is TGCAGTGCTAGAGGGCGGGAGGGCCGGCGGGGGGAGCAGTACTTC. Translated: CSARGREGRRGEQYF.

The chain links TRBV20-1 to TRBJ2-3; D perhaps matches TRBD2 (5 bases). V was cut by 0 bases and J by 5 bases, with 21 bases left in between. This CDR3 has 17 residues. CDR1 and CDR2 (germline): DFQATT, SNEGSKA (reference sequence). The CDR3 sequence is CSARDDLRGGIQDTQYF. The CDR3 DNA reads as TGCAGTGCTAGAGACGACCTCCGCGGAGGAATTCAAGATACGCAGTATTTT.

The chain links TRBV4-1 to TRBJ2-2, with D perhaps matching TRBD1 or TRBD2 (5 bases each). The CDR3 runs 16 residues. The V and J ends lost 8 bases and 0 bases respectively, with 16 bases between them. Germline V gene data show CDR1 as MGHRA and CDR2 as YSYEKL. Written as DNA, the CDR3 is TGCGCCAGCTTGCCGGGTGGGACCCCGAACACCGGGGAGCTGTTTTTT. Translated: CASLPGGTPNTGELFF.

V usage is TRBV11-2 and J usage is TRBJ2-3, with 7 bases aligning to TRBD1. The CDR3 runs 15 residues. V was pared by 6 bases and J by 5 bases, with 11 bases of the junction left unmatched. From germline, CDR1 is SGHAT and CDR2 FQNNGV. In DNA form, the CDR3 reads TGTGCCAGCAGAGCTTCAGGGGGTATTGTAGATACGCAGTATTTT. Protein product: CASRASGGIVDTQYF.

This clonotype occurred a few times. V gene TRBV6-1 combines with J gene TRBJ1-5; D is uncertain. The CDR3 loop spans 16 amino acids. V was pared by 6 bases and J by 2 bases, with 17 bases between. The germline V gene encodes CDR1 MNHNS and CDR2 SASEGT. The CDR3 nucleotides are TGTGCCAGCAGCCCATGGCCCCATTTCGGCAATCAGCCCCAGCATTTT. Residues: CASSPWPHFGNQPQHF.

This clonotype has more than one count but fewer than ten. A read error may produce the germline difference seen at one junction end. V is TRBV20-1 and J is TRBJ2-2, with unresolved D. Germline lookup yields CDR1 DFQATT and CDR2 SNEGSKA (reference sequence). CDR3 length: 14 residues. The CDR3 sequence is CSARDGLDTGELFF. The DNA for the CDR3 is TGCAGTGCAAGAGACGGCCTCGACACCGGGGAGCTGTTTTTT.

This clonotype was seen many times. The chain combines TRBV12-3 or TRBV12-4 with TRBJ2-7, with TRBD2 matching 7 bases. V was clipped by 7 bases and J by 3 bases; unmatched bases: 3. There are 12 residues in the CDR3. The CDR3 DNA sequence: TGTGCCAGCAAGAAGCGGGACTACGAGCAGTACTTC. Protein sequence: CASKKRDYEQYF.

The chain employs TRBV5-1 and TRBJ2-1; 10 nucleotides align to TRBD2. With 4 bases clipped from V and 2 bases from J, the junction kept 6 bases outside the gene matches. The CDR3 sequence is 16 residues long. Germline V lookup: CDR1 SGHRS, CDR2 YFSETQ. The CDR3: CASSPGLAATYNEQFF. In DNA form, the CDR3 reads TGCGCCAGCAGCCCCGGACTAGCGGCTACCTACAATGAGCAGTTCTTC. Using reference TRBV5-1 and TRBJ2-1 for the parts outside the CDR3, the full variable domain is KAGVTQTPRYLIKTRGQQVTLSCSPISGHRSVSWYQQTPGQGLQFLFEYFSETQRNKGNFPGRFSGRQFSNSRSEMNVSTLELGDSALYLCASSPGLAATYNEQFFGPGTRLTVL.

This clonotype was picked up many times. The rearrangement links TRBV5-1 to TRBJ2-5; the match to TRBD1 covers 7 bases. V dropped 0 bases and J dropped 5; count of bases not matched to a gene: 10. Germline V gene lookup returns CDR1 SGHRS and CDR2 YFSETQ. This CDR3 is built from 16 residues. The CDR3 nucleotides read TGCGCCAGCAGCTTGGCCGGGACAGCATTCGTGGAGACCCAGTACTTC. Its protein product is CASSLAGTAFVETQYF.

J is TRBJ1-1 and V is TRBV2; D is undetermined. Trimming took off 7 bases at V and 3 bases at J, with 12 bases between the two ends. This CDR3 contains 13 residues. CDR1 SNHLY and CDR2 FYNNEI come from the germline V gene. The CDR3 DNA sequence: TGTGCCAGCAAACCAAGGACCGACACTGAAGCTTTCTTT. Protein sequence: CASKPRTDTEAFF.

The chain carries TRBV6-1 and TRBJ2-1, with TRBD2 identical over 11 bases. There are 18 residues in the CDR3. Trimming at V came to 8 bases and at J to 3 bases, leaving 15 bases not matched to a gene. Germline CDR1 and CDR2: MNHNS and SASEGT. CDR3 sequence reads: CASLRVASGRYNYNEQFF. Written as DNA, the CDR3 is TGTGCCAGCCTGAGAGTCGCTAGCGGGAGGTACAACTACAATGAGCAGTTCTTC.

About this clonotype itself: A read error may explain this, as a much larger clone is one base away. The V and J genes are TRBV5-1 and TRBJ1-1; possible D gene TRBD1, 5 bases. Per germline, CDR1 SGHRS and CDR2 YFSETQ. Trimming stripped 0 bases from V and 1 base from J, with 13 bases between. This CDR3 region has 16 residues. CDR3: CASSLEPGTANTEAFF. Here the CDR3 DNA reads TGCGCCAGCAGCTTGGAACCCGGGACGGCGAACACTGAAGCTTTCTTT.

The V gene is TRBV20-1, the J gene TRBJ2-5, with 8 bases matching TRBD2. Trimming at V came to 4 bases and at J to 9 bases, leaving 7 bases not matched to a gene. The CDR3 spans 12 residues. Germline CDR1 is DFQATT and CDR2 is SNEGSKA (reference sequence). CDR3 DNA: TGCAGTGCTAATCCCGGGAGGGAAGCCCAGTACTTC. Its translation: CSANPGREAQYF.

This clonotype occurred a few times. CDR3 in DNA: TGTGCCACCAGTGATTTGCCAGGGGGGGGGCCTAGCACAGATACGCAGTATTTT. It translates to CATSDLPGGGPSTDTQYF. This chain uses TRBV24-1 with TRBJ2-3, with D perhaps TRBD1 or TRBD2 (7 bases each). V lost 0 bases and J lost 0, with 15 bases in between. CDR1 is KGHDR and CDR2 is SFDVKD in the germline V gene. The CDR3 is 18 residues long.

CDR3 amino acids: CASSQEGGNGSPLHF. For the CDR3, the DNA is TGCGCCAGCAGCCAAGAAGGAGGGAATGGTTCACCCCTCCACTTT. The genes are TRBV4-1 and TRBJ1-6, with no clear D. The CDR3 sequence is 15 residues long. Germline values: CDR1 MGHRA, CDR2 YSYEKL. V was cut by 0 bases and J by 9 bases, with 12 bases left in between.

The chain combines TRBV2 with TRBJ2-2; TRBD2 matches at 11 bases. The CDR3 has 15 residues. Germline values: CDR1 SNHLY, CDR2 FYNNEI. With 6 bases clipped from V and 7 bases from J, the junction kept 7 bases outside the gene matches. CDR3 region: CASSPTSGTVGELFF. CDR3 sequence (DNA): TGTGCCAGCAGCCCGACTAGCGGGACCGTCGGGGAGCTGTTTTTT.

J is TRBJ1-1 and V is TRBV4-1; no clear D gene. Germline V lookup: CDR1 MGHRA, CDR2 YSYEKL. The CDR3 covers 12 residues. The V and J ends lost 3 bases and 8 bases respectively, with 10 bases between them. Written as DNA, the CDR3 is TGCGCCAGCAGCCATGGGCCCCAAGAAGCTTTCTTT. It is translated as CASSHGPQEAFF.

The V call is TRBV5-1, the J call TRBJ1-1; D call uncertain. Trimming cost V 1 base and J 0 bases, with 7 bases left between them. CDR1 SGHRS and CDR2 YFSETQ come from the germline V gene. CDR3 length equals 14 residues. CDR3 protein: CASSLNNMNTEAFF. The CDR3 coding sequence is TGCGCCAGCAGCTTGAACAATATGAACACTGAAGCTTTCTTT. Variable domain in full (rest from reference TRBV5-1 and TRBJ1-1): KAGVTQTPRYLIKTRGQQVTLSCSPISGHRSVSWYQQTPGQGLQFLFEYFSETQRNKGNFPGRFSGRQFSNSRSEMNVSTLELGDSALYLCASSLNNMNTEAFFGQGTRLTVV.